The 9 T cell receptor beta chains reported below all come from one sample, sequenced in a study of beta chain features in type 1 diabetes. Expressed TCRB transcripts were sequenced because the isolated RNA had all been reverse transcribed beforehand. Sequencing used immunoSEQ multiplex PCR; TCRdb keeps in-frame clones, though not all of them. This sample carries about 340,000 clones, 6.5% to 10% of them seen once, and the ten largest clones take 0.44%. What was sequenced was central memory CD4+ T cells from blood. These receptors came from a woman aged 18-29 years in good health.

This clone was detected ten times or more. J is TRBJ2-2 and V is TRBV15; 12 bases match TRBD2. CDR3 length equals 15 residues. The V gene's germline CDR1 is LNHNV and CDR2 YYDKDF (reference sequence). V dropped 3 bases and J dropped 7; count of bases not matched to a gene: 3. The CDR3 coding sequence is TGTGCCACCAGCAGCAGACTAGCGGGAGTCGGGGAGCTGTTTTTT. Residues: CATSSRLAGVGELFF.

This clone was counted a few times. This chain connects TRBV5-1 to TRBJ2-6; D unresolved. Trimming stripped 0 bases from V and 4 bases from J, with 11 bases between. Looked up from germline, CDR1 is SGHRS and CDR2 is YFSETQ. The CDR3 is 16 amino acids. The CDR3 DNA sequence: TGCGCCAGCAGCTTGGGGCTTCAGCAGGGGGCCAACGTCCTGACTTTC. Its protein is CASSLGLQQGANVLTF.

The CDR3 DNA is TGTGCCAGCAGCCATGCCGGGACTCTGGTCTATGAGCAGTTCTTC. Translating it yields CASSHAGTLVYEQFF. This chain links TRBV7-6 with TRBJ2-1; tentatively, D is TRBD2 (6 bases). The CDR3 loop spans 15 amino acids. V was pared by 5 bases and J by 8 bases, with 19 bases between. Per the germline V gene, CDR1 is SGHVS and CDR2 is FNYEAQ.

The V call is TRBV6-5, the J call TRBJ1-2; a weak D match, TRBD1 (6 bases). Germline-derived CDR1 and CDR2 are MNHEY and SVGAGI. V was clipped by 6 bases and J by 1 base, with 15 bases between them. The CDR3 has 15 amino acids. CDR3 nucleotide sequence: TGTGCCAGCAGCCACCCCGGGGGGCTTAACTATGGCTACACCTTC. Protein product: CASSHPGGLNYGYTF.

A few counts support this clone. This chain uses TRBV5-1 with TRBJ2-1; 7 bases align to TRBD2. Germline V lookup: CDR1 SGHRS, CDR2 YFSETQ. CDR3 length equals 15 residues. Trimming removed 4 bases from V and 1 base from J; junction bases left unmatched: 5. The CDR3 DNA follows: TGCGCCAGCAGCGAAGCGGGGTGGTCCTACAATGAGCAGTTCTTC. It yields the protein CASSEAGWSYNEQFF.

J is TRBJ2-7 and V is TRBV7-9; possible D gene TRBD1, 6 bases. V was trimmed by 5 bases and J by 3 bases, leaving 14 bases between them. Germline lookup yields CDR1 SEHNR and CDR2 FQNEAQ (reference sequence). The CDR3 has 14 residues. The CDR3 DNA sequence: TGTGCCAGCAGCCGGGACACTGGTGGCTACGAGCAGTACTTC. Translated: CASSRDTGGYEQYF.

The gene calls are TRBV7-2 and TRBJ2-1, with 9 bases identical to TRBD2. The length of the CDR3 is 16 residues. The J segment lost 5 bases and the V segment lost 2 bases, leaving 7 bases of the junction unmatched. Germline CDR1 is SGHTA and CDR2 is FQGNSA. CDR3: CASSLYGGRGHNEQFF. CDR3 bases: TGTGCCAGCAGCTTATATGGCGGGAGGGGGCACAATGAGCAGTTCTTC.

The table lists this clone with many counts. DNA for the CDR3: TGTGCCAGCAGCTTAGCTATTGCGCCAGCGGCAAGCACAGATACGCAGTATTTT. It translates to CASSLAIAPAASTDTQYF. The chain carries TRBV7-2 and TRBJ2-3, with D tentatively TRBD2 (5 bases). The CDR3 contains 18 residues. Looked up from germline, CDR1 is SGHTA and CDR2 is FQGNSA. The germline V and J ends were trimmed by 0 bases and 0 bases, with 16 bases remaining between them.

This clone was counted a few times. The gene calls are TRBV18 and TRBJ2-7; TRBD2 matches at 9 bases. The CDR3 length is 15 residues. The ends lost 2 bases at V and 4 bases at J; junction bases unmatched: 6. The V gene's germline CDR1 is KGHSH and CDR2 LQKENI. The CDR3 DNA reads TGTGCCAGCTCACCAGGGAGCGGGAGGATATACGAGCAGTACTTC. It translates to CASSPGSGRIYEQYF.